These T cell receptor beta chains were read from a single sample in a study of T cell repertoires in cytomegalovirus infection. TCRdb analysed the reads with MiXCR anew, one entry per CDR3 protein. The sample holds about 490,000 distinct CDR3 sequences, more than 20% seen once. Sequenced sample: PBMCs. The receptors were gathered from a human donor in good health (CMV status not recorded). Some clones in this sample may be carry-over from other donors' samples. Each CDR3 is given with its conserved first and last residue. D genes are given only for firm matches. Expanded clones get a size class; other rows say once, few or many, or leave the size out.

j_gene | abundance | d_gene | v_gene | CDR3aa | CDR3nt
TRBJ1-1 | many | . | TRBV7-2 | CASSSPAGLEAFF | TGTGCCAGCAGCTCCCCAGCAGGGCTTGAAGCTTTCTTT
TRBJ1-4 | few | . | TRBV4-1 | CASSQTPGRLNEKLFF | TGCGCCAGCAGCCAAACTCCGGGACGTCTTAATGAAAAACTGTTTTTT
TRBJ1-1 | many | . | TRBV7-9 | CASSLDIWMNTEAFF | TGTGCCAGCAGCTTAGACATATGGATGAACACTGAAGCTTTCTTT
TRBJ2-5 | few | . | TRBV6-4 | CASSDSLQETQYF | TGTGCCAGCAGTGACTCCTTACAAGAGACCCAGTACTTC
TRBJ1-1 | many | TRBD1 | TRBV7-8 | CASSTPGQGWNTEAFF | TGTGCCAGCAGCACGCCGGGACAGGGGTGGAACACTGAAGCTTTCTTT
TRBJ1-1 | many | TRBD1 | TRBV7-9 | CASSFPTGGYTEAFF | TGTGCCAGCAGCTTCCCGACAGGGGGGTACACTGAAGCTTTCTTT
TRBJ2-1 | . | TRBD2 | TRBV6-2/TRBV6-3 | CASSAGGYNEQFF | TGTGCCAGCAGTGCGGGGGGTTACAATGAGCAGTTCTTC
TRBJ2-5 | few | TRBD2 | TRBV4-3 | CASSQDWPAGTKTQYF | TGCGCCAGCAGCCAAGATTGGCCAGCGGGAACGAAGACCCAGTACTTC
TRBJ2-3 | . | TRBD2 | TRBV6-8 | CASSQLAGGVRTQYF | TGTGCCAGCAGCCAGTTAGCGGGAGGTGTGCGAACGCAGTATTTT
TRBJ1-5 | . | . | TRBV28 | CASSPPLYRVGQPQHF | TGTGCCAGCAGTCCCCCCCTCTACAGGGTTGGACAGCCCCAGCATTTT
TRBJ2-5 | many | TRBD2 | TRBV7-2 | CASSPPGGQETQYF | TGTGCCAGCAGCCCGCCGGGGGGGCAAGAGACCCAGTACTTC
TRBJ2-1 | few | TRBD2 | TRBV7-8 | CASSFLLRTSGIINEQFF | TGTGCCAGCAGCTTCCTTCTAAGGACTAGCGGGATTATCAATGAGCAGTTCTTC
TRBJ1-4 | few | TRBD1 | TRBV4-2 | CASSQGQTNEKLFF | TGTGCCAGCAGCCAGGGACAGACGAATGAAAAACTGTTTTTT
TRBJ2-5 | many | TRBD2 | TRBV7-8 | CASSLVSGRASETQYF | TGTGCCAGCAGCTTAGTGTCCGGGAGGGCCTCAGAGACCCAGTACTTC
TRBJ2-7 | . | TRBD2 | TRBV29-1 | CSISGSSDEQYF | TGCAGCATCAGCGGGAGCAGCGACGAGCAGTACTTC
TRBJ1-1 | once | TRBD1 | TRBV2 | CASKGQDTEAFF | TGTGCCAGCAAAGGACAGGACACTGAAGCTTTCTTT
TRBJ2-1 | few | . | TRBV6-1 | CASSVLREYNEQFF | TGTGCCAGCAGTGTACTAAGAGAATACAATGAGCAGTTCTTC
TRBJ1-4 | few | . | TRBV7-6 | CASSLAEGSTNEKLFF | TGTGCCAGCAGCTTAGCCGAGGGTTCAACTAATGAAAAACTGTTTTTT
TRBJ2-1 | . | TRBD2 | TRBV30 | CAWSVLAAVYNEQFF | TGTGCCTGGAGTGTACTAGCGGCCGTTTACAATGAGCAGTTCTTC
TRBJ2-7 | few | . | TRBV29-1 | CSVARLGEQYF | TGCAGCGTCGCACGCCTTGGCGAGCAGTACTTC
TRBJ2-1 | . | . | TRBV28 | CASTLRGLPYNEQFF | TGTGCCAGCACCCTTCGCGGACTACCCTACAATGAGCAGTTCTTC
TRBJ2-5 | . | . | TRBV10-3 | CAISAGETQYF | TGTGCCATCAGTGCCGGGGAGACCCAGTACTTC
TRBJ2-3 | few | . | TRBV27 | CASSLTSRDTDTQYF | TGTGCCAGCAGTTTAACTAGCCGAGACACAGATACGCAGTATTTT
TRBJ1-1 | many | . | TRBV7-9 | CASSLGGQVVMNTEAFF | TGTGCCAGCAGCTTAGGGGGGCAGGTGGTCATGAACACTGAAGCTTTCTTT
TRBJ2-5 | . | . | TRBV29-1 | CSGGGVQETQYF | TGCAGCGGTGGAGGGGTGCAAGAGACCCAGTACTTC
TRBJ2-2 | . | . | TRBV28 | CASSLGGPNTGELFF | TGTGCCAGCAGTTTAGGGGGCCCTAACACCGGGGAGCTGTTTTTT
TRBJ1-1 | . | . | TRBV12-5 | CASALGDHGPMNTEAFF | TGTGCTAGTGCCTTGGGAGATCACGGGCCTATGAACACTGAAGCTTTCTTT
TRBJ2-3 | few | . | TRBV6-1 | CASSEGHSTDTQYF | TGTGCCAGCAGTGAAGGACATAGCACAGATACGCAGTATTTT